This T cell receptor beta chain was captured in a study of OX40 agonist ivuxolimab in advanced cancers. Study overall: The patients got ivuxolimab, which is an agonistic anti-OX40 (CD134) antibody. General study findings and limits: Compared with others, partial responders at 0.1-3.0 mg/kg displayed clonal expansion among the lowest. At 0.1 to 3.0 mg/kg and by week 6, CD4+ and CD8+ T cells in the blood had expanded clonally. CD8+ T cells (on average) carried more expanded clones than CD4+ T cells.

Some clones are missing from TCRdb's copy, which holds only in-frame ones; the method was immunoSEQ multiplex PCR. The sample gives around 8,000 clones, 70% to 80% of which show up once; roughly 40% is in the top ten. About this clone: Antigen specificity is unknown.

The length of the CDR3 is 13 residues. Germline loops: CDR1 MNHEY, CDR2 SMNVEV (reference sequence). The V gene lost 8 bases and the J gene lost 7 bases, with 18 bases spanning the gap. The sequence derives from an adult with an advanced solid tumor such as melanoma, head and neck, liver or kidney cancer. The sequences come from CD4+ or CD8+ T cells sorted from blood, collected in a trial of the OX40 agonist ivuxolimab. The rearrangement uses TRBV27 and TRBJ2-7, with D possibly matching TRBD2 (6 bases). CDR3 in DNA: TGTGCCAGCTCCCGGGACGGGGGAAGTGAGCAGTACTTC. The encoded protein is CASSRDGGSEQYF.